Given below is one TCR beta chain in context. Antigen specificity is unknown. The sample belongs to a study of cytomegalovirus exposure and HLA in healthy donors. Study-wide results and limits: Rarity held for most TCR sequences, but there were some public TCRs that occurred in many donors. In vitro testing confirmed a few CMV-associated chains as specific for CMV antigens. Among TCR beta chains of equal frequency, HLA-associated ones were more clonally expanded in a later analysis.

This CDR3 region has 13 residues. The V and J ends lost 0 bases and 8 bases respectively, with 10 bases between them. CDR1 is MGHRA, CDR2 YSYEKL, per germline. The PCR contained 60 Vbeta and 13 Jbeta primers. Sequenced by immunoSEQ multiplex PCR; TCRdb stores in-frame clones only, minus some. Here the sample spans approximately 180,000 clones, over 75% being singletons. The chain recombines TRBV4-1 with TRBJ1-2; D is unclear. The TCR comes from a young man in good health and CMV-seronegative. Sequencing was performed on PBMCs. CDR3 sequence: CASSQDREGGYTF. CDR3 sequence (DNA): TGCGCCAGCAGCCAAGATCGGGAGGGCGGCTACACCTTC.